Included here is one T cell receptor (beta chain) sequence, with context. Germline values: CDR1 SGHRS, CDR2 YFSETQ. Trimming left V 4 bases short and J 4 bases short, with 18 bases between. This CDR3 is 16 amino acids long. TCR beta libraries were built with iRepertoire HTBI primers and Arm-PCR of CDR3 regions. TCRdb re-called the multiplex PCR reads through MiXCR, storing one row per CDR3 protein. The table includes over 450,000 distinct CDR3 sequences, 12% detected once. This record belongs to a study of regulatory T cells in long-lasting Graves disease. Time point reported: newly diagnosed GD, antithyroid drugs for less than 3 months. There was RNA extracted from PBMCs, and the TCR library was made from it. Roughly 8.6 milliliters of peripheral blood were drawn into EDTA tubes. This sample also appeared in a second study, on T cells in Graves' hyperthyroidism and ophthalmopathy. This second study says: Together with thyroid ultrasound, orbital computed tomography, serum thyroxine and TRAb, clinical symptoms were used for diagnoses. From stable hyperthyroidism, ophthalmopathy was separated by a 13 V-J model.

Sequencing used peripheral blood mononuclear cells (PBMCs), obtained at new diagnosis, from a patient treated with antithyroid drugs. The origin of this receptor is a woman in her 30s with Graves disease. V and J are TRBV5-1 and TRBJ2-1, with a weak D call TRBD1 (6 bases). The CDR3 here is CASSLTSGTKYNEQFF. The CDR3 DNA reads as TGCGCCAGCAGCCTTACTTCCGGGACAAAATACAATGAGCAGTTCTTC.